The text below deals with one T cell receptor (beta chain). With 3 bases removed from V and 3 bases from J, the gap between germline ends came to 5 bases. The CDR3 consists of 11 residues. Germline V gene data show CDR1 as DFQATT and CDR2 as SNEGSKA (reference sequence). This sample is part of a study of long-term antiretroviral therapy in people with HIV. With survey level as its setting, the immunoSEQ assay was v3.0. Sequencing was intended to reach about 35,000-55,000 T-cell genomes per sample. Libraries were prepared by immunoSEQ multiplex PCR; TCRdb keeps only in-frame clonotypes and omits some of them. The table records about 48,000 clones, around 80% of them present only once.

Sequencing was performed on unsorted PBMCs, taken 0.8 years after starting antiretroviral therapy. The receptor was isolated from a woman between 18 and 29 years old with HIV. The chain has TRBV20-1 and TRBJ2-5; D is ambiguous. The CDR3 spells CSASLEETQYF. The DNA for the CDR3 is TGCAGTGCTAGCCTGGAAGAGACCCAGTACTTC.